This T cell receptor beta chain was identified in a study of blood T cells in healthy people across ages. This CDR3 is 12 amino acids long. Trimming removed 8 bases from V and 3 bases from J, with 10 bases in between. Germline V gene sequence: CDR1 MNHNY, CDR2 SVGAGI (reference sequence). Broader study findings: Estimated diversity that came from one million T cells was considered an underestimate.

This clonotype was picked up many times. No antigen is known for it. The authors ran a second PCR of roughly 7 to 11 cycles using a sample-barcoded 5' primer and a J-beta primer mix. Unique molecular identifiers of 12 random nucleotides labeled each cDNA. TCRdb reanalysed the 5' RACE reads using MiXCR and keeps one entry per CDR3 protein. The table lists 850,000 to 1,000,000 distinct CDR3 sequences, around 49% of them singletons. Isolation yielded PBMCs, at least 6 million per sample, in every case. The extraction recovered at least 5 micrograms of total RNA per sample. The sample was blood. This chain uses TRBV6-6 with TRBJ1-1, with D possibly TRBD1 on 5 matching bases. This receptor was obtained from a man aged 30 to 39 in good health. In DNA, the CDR3 is TGTGCCAGCCGTGGACAAGACACTGAAGCTTTCTTT. Residues: CASRGQDTEAFF.